Following are 17 T cell receptor beta chains from one sample sequenced in a study of Ad26.COV2.S vaccination and SARS-CoV-2 variants. Sequencing was performed with immunoSEQ multiplex PCR; in TCRdb, only in-frame clones are kept and a portion is missing. The sample yields 300,000 to 400,000 clones, approximately 90% seen once. Treatment here: some 19 received Ad26.COV2.S at low or high dose, single or two shots; roughly five received placebo; per-sample allocation not given. Material that was analyzed had been drawn on day 63 after the first vaccine or placebo injection. The starting material was peripheral blood, obtained in a trial of Ad26.COV2.S vaccine versus placebo. The receptor source for this set is a person between 18 and 60 years old who received the Ad26.COV2.S COVID-19 vaccine or a placebo.

The chain carries TRBV10-3 and TRBJ1-3; D is unclear. Germline CDR1 reads ENHRY; CDR2 reads SYGVKD. Trimming cost V 0 bases and J 4 bases, with 4 bases left between them. The CDR3 covers 13 residues. The CDR3 is CAISESAGNTIYF. Here the CDR3 DNA reads TGTGCCATCAGTGAGTCAGCAGGAAACACCATATATTTT.

The genes are TRBV5-6 and TRBJ2-3; maybe TRBD2 (5 bases). Germline assignment: CDR1 SGHDT and CDR2 YYEEEE. The CDR3 has 14 amino acids. The V end lost 1 base, the J end lost 3 bases, and 9 bases lay between the germline ends. The CDR3: CASSLPRETDTQYF. The DNA of the CDR3 is TGTGCCAGCAGCTTGCCCCGGGAAACAGATACGCAGTATTTT.

This clone was detected once. The chain carries TRBV6-1 and TRBJ2-2; D may be TRBD1 or TRBD2 (5 bases each). Germline V gene data show CDR1 as MNHNS and CDR2 as SASEGT. V was cut by 1 base and J by 7 bases, with 13 bases left in between. There are 15 residues in the CDR3. The CDR3 loop is CASSEGRDGYGELFF. The DNA of the CDR3 is TGTGCCAGCAGTGAAGGCCGGGACGGATACGGGGAGCTGTTTTTT.

This clone turned up a few times. The chain links TRBV10-2 to TRBJ2-7; D may be TRBD1 or TRBD2 (5 bases each). Trimming took off 2 bases at V and 6 bases at J, with 20 bases between the two ends. The CDR3 has 16 amino acids. Germline V gene sequence: CDR1 WSHSY, CDR2 SAAADI. CDR3: CASSEHPRTGRFEQYF. For the CDR3, the DNA is TGCGCCAGCAGTGAGCACCCCAGGACGGGGCGATTCGAGCAGTACTTC.

V is TRBV19 and J is TRBJ1-3, with D perhaps matching TRBD1 (5 bases). The ends were cut back, 4 bases at V and 0 bases at J, with 10 bases in the middle. The CDR3 loop spans 15 amino acids. The germline gives CDR1 LNHDA, CDR2 SQIVND (reference sequence). CDR3 DNA sequence: TGTGCCAGTAGTAGGGACCCGAGCTCTGGAAACACCATATATTTT. This translates into CASSRDPSSGNTIYF.

The chain combines TRBV5-6 with TRBJ1-1; D gene ambiguous. CDR3 size: 15 residues. Trimming stripped 4 bases from V and 7 bases from J, with 20 bases between. The V gene's germline CDR1 is SGHDT and CDR2 YYEEEE. The CDR3 region is CASSLPPRTYGEAFF. The CDR3 bases are TGTGCCAGCAGCCTTCCCCCTAGAACCTACGGTGAAGCTTTCTTT.

In DNA, the CDR3 is TGTGCCAGCAGCCAAGGGGGGGGGTCCGGTGAAGCTTTCTTT. This encodes CASSQGGGSGEAFF. V and J are TRBV3-1 (or the pseudogene TRBV3-2) and TRBJ1-1, with TRBD1 as a possible D gene (5 bases). V was pared by 1 base and J by 7 bases, with 13 bases between. Germline assignment: CDR1 LGHDT and CDR2 YNNKEL (reference sequence). The CDR3 loop spans 14 amino acids.

This chain uses TRBV3-1 (or the pseudogene TRBV3-2) with TRBJ2-4; D may be TRBD1 (6 bases). The CDR3 consists of 14 residues. Trimming stripped 0 bases from V and 8 bases from J, with 11 bases between. Germline V gene sequence: CDR1 LGHDT, CDR2 YNNKEL (reference sequence). The CDR3 nucleotides read TGTGCCAGCAGCCAAGATACAGGGACGTACATTCAGTACTTC. Protein product: CASSQDTGTYIQYF.

The gene calls are TRBV7-2 and TRBJ2-2; TRBD1 might be the D (5 bases). The V gene lost 11 bases and the J gene lost 3 bases, with 10 bases spanning the gap. Germline values: CDR1 SGHTA, CDR2 FQGNSA. This CDR3 is 12 amino acids long. The CDR3 loop is CAVGQDTGELFF. The CDR3 bases are TGTGCCGTCGGACAAGACACCGGGGAGCTGTTTTTT. The full variable domain, in which reference TRBV7-2 and TRBJ2-2 provide the parts outside the CDR3, is GAGVSQSPSNKVTEKGKDVELRCDPISGHTALYWYRQSLGQGLEFLIYFQGNSAPDKSGLPSDRFSAERTGGSVSTLTIQRTQQEDSAVYLCAVGQDTGELFFGEGSRLTVL.

The V gene is TRBV6-2 or TRBV6-3, the J gene TRBJ2-2; no clear D gene. This CDR3 has 16 amino acids. The germline V and J ends were trimmed by 0 bases and 1 base, with 9 bases remaining between them. From germline, CDR1 is MNHEY and CDR2 SVGEGT. CDR3 residues: CASSYSSKGNTGELFF. Written as DNA, the CDR3 is TGTGCCAGCAGTTACTCGAGTAAAGGGAACACCGGGGAGCTGTTTTTT.

This chain connects TRBV7-9 to TRBJ2-7, with a weak D call TRBD2 (5 bases). Per germline, CDR1 SEHNR and CDR2 FQNEAQ (reference sequence). V was pared by 4 bases and J by 5 bases, with 18 bases between. CDR3 length equals 15 residues. The CDR3: CASSSRLSSPHEQYF. The CDR3 DNA reads as TGTGCCAGCAGCTCCCGACTATCTTCTCCTCACGAGCAGTACTTC.

This clone was detected only once. The rearrangement links TRBV3-1 (or the pseudogene TRBV3-2) to TRBJ1-1; no definite D call. Germline CDR1 is LGHDT and CDR2 is YNNKEL (reference sequence). Trimming removed 0 bases at V and 2 bases at J, with 4 bases between. There are 13 residues in the CDR3. The CDR3: CASSQDANTEAFF. The CDR3 nucleotides read TGTGCCAGCAGCCAAGACGCAAACACTGAAGCTTTCTTT.

The genes are TRBV19 and TRBJ1-2; D is perhaps TRBD1 (6 bases). The V end was cut by 6 bases, the J end by 5 bases, with 22 bases between. In germline, CDR1 is LNHDA, CDR2 SQIVND (reference sequence). The CDR3 runs to 16 residues. CDR3 nucleotide sequence: TGTGCCAGTAGGCCACAGGGCACCCACTATGGGTATGGCTACACCTTC. Translation: CASRPQGTHYGYGYTF.

This rearrangement joins TRBV6-5 to TRBJ2-2; TRBD2 aligns across 8 bases. The J segment lost 8 bases and the V segment lost 0 bases, leaving 5 bases of the junction unmatched. Germline V gives CDR1 MNHEY, CDR2 SVGAGI. This CDR3 is 15 amino acids long. CDR3 coding DNA: TGTGCCAGCAGTTACTCGAAGCGGGGGACGGGGGAGCTGTTTTTT. Its translation: CASSYSKRGTGELFF.

The chain employs TRBV11-3 and TRBJ2-5; D is unclear. V was pared by 5 bases and J by 2 bases, with 9 bases between. The CDR3 spans 13 residues. Germline-derived CDR1 and CDR2 are SGHNT and YENEEA. In DNA, the CDR3 is TGTGCCAGCAGCGGGTCTGAACAAGAGACCCAGTACTTC. It codes for CASSGSEQETQYF.

The rearrangement joins TRBV28 to TRBJ2-7, with a weak D call TRBD2 (6 bases). The CDR3 consists of 16 residues. V shed 8 bases and J shed 12 bases, with 32 bases lying between them. CDR1 is MDHEN, CDR2 SYDVKM, per germline. The CDR3 protein is CASLPGAGTDIPRGYF. The CDR3 DNA reads as TGTGCCAGCTTACCCGGAGCCGGGACTGATATCCCCCGGGGGTACTTC.

The chain couples TRBV7-3 to TRBJ2-7, with D tentatively TRBD2 (5 bases). CDR1 and CDR2 (germline): SGHTA, FQGTGA. Trimming shortened V by 2 bases and J by 2 bases, and 7 bases separated the two germline ends. The CDR3 is 13 residues long. The CDR3 DNA reads as TGTGCCAGCAGCTTAGCCGGGGCCTACGAGCAGTACTTC. Protein sequence: CASSLAGAYEQYF.